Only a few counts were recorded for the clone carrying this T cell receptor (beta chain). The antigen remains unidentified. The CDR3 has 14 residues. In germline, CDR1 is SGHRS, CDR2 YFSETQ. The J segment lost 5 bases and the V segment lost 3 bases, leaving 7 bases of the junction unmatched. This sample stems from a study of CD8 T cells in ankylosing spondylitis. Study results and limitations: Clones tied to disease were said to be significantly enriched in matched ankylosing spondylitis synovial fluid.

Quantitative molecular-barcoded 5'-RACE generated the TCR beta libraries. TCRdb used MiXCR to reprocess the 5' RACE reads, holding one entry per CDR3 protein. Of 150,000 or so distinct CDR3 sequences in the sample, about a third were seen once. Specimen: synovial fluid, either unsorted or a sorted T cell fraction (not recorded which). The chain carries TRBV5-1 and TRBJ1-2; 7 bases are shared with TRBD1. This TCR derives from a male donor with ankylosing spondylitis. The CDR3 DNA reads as TGCGCCAGCAGCTACTGGGACAGCGAGTATGGCTACACCTTC. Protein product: CASSYWDSEYGYTF.